A single TCR beta chain is shown here with its context. These data come from a study of blood T cells in healthy people across ages. The CDR3 runs 18 residues. Germline values: CDR1 LGHDT, CDR2 YNNKEL (reference sequence). Germline trimming cut 1 base from V and 3 bases from J; bases unmatched to any gene: 14. Through a sample-barcoded 5' primer and a J-beta primer mix, a second PCR was run for about 6 to 11 cycles. In TCRdb, the 5' RACE reads were re-called with MiXCR into one record per CDR3 protein. Of around 780,000 distinct CDR3 sequences listed, about 26% are singletons. These data were likewise used in another study, on T cells of mothers and their children. That source notes: Relative to unrelated pairs, biologically related mother-child dyads exhibited marginally greater, non-significant overlap.

Material for sequencing was blood. The sequence came from a boy aged 10-17 years in good health. The V and J genes are TRBV3-1 and TRBJ2-5, with 7 bases aligning to TRBD1. Here the CDR3 reads CASSQGDWDSDEKETQYF. CDR3 DNA: TGTGCCAGCAGCCAAGGAGATTGGGACAGTGACGAGAAAGAGACCCAGTACTTC.